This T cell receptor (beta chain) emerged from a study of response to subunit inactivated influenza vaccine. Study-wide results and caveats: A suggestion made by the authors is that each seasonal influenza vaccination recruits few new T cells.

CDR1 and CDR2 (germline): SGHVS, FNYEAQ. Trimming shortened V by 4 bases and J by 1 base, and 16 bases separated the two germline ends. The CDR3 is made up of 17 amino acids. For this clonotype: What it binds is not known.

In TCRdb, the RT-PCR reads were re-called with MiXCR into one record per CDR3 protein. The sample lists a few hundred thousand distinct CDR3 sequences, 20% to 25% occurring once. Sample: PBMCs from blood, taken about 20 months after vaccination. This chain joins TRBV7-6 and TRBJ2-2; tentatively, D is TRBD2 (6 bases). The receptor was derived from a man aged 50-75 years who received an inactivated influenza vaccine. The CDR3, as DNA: TGTGCCAGCAGCTCCCCATTCTGGCGGGAGAACACCGGGGAGCTGTTTTTT. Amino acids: CASSSPFWRENTGELFF. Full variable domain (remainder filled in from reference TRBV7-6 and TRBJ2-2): GAGVSQSPRYKVTKRGQDVALRCDPISGHVSLYWYRQALGQGPEFLTYFNYEAQQDKSGLPNDRFSAERPEGSISTLTIQRTEQRDSAMYRCASSSPFWRENTGELFFGEGSRLTVL.